A single sample is the source of the 27 T cell receptor beta chains below, sequenced in a study of CD8+CD57+ T cells in acquired aplastic anemia. The study profiled TCR beta VDJ and CDR3 using genomic DNA as template. TCRdb called the reads again in MiXCR, with one record for every CDR3 protein. The sample shows about 110,000 distinct CDR3 sequences, around half of them seen only once. The sequenced sample consisted of sorted CD4+, CD8+, or CD8+CD57+ T cells (not recorded which) from PBMCs. These receptors originate from a human donor in good health, serving as a control.

The chain has TRBV20-1 and TRBJ1-1; D remains ambiguous. CDR3 length: 12 residues. The germline gives CDR1 DFQATT, CDR2 SNEGSKA (reference sequence). V was clipped by 3 bases and J by 5 bases, with 10 bases between them. The CDR3 region is CSASPLETEAFF. In DNA form, the CDR3 reads TGCAGTGCTAGTCCGCTGGAAACTGAAGCTTTCTTT.

In its sample, this clonotype was seen a few times. The J gene is TRBJ1-1, the V gene TRBV10-3; the D is unclear. CDR3 length equals 13 residues. V shed 3 bases and J shed 4 bases, with 9 bases lying between them. Germline-derived CDR1 and CDR2 are ENHRY and SYGVKD. DNA of the CDR3: TGTGCCATCAGTGACAGGAGTGGCACTGAAGCTTTCTTT. Translation gives CAISDRSGTEAFF.

This clonotype was detected ten times or more. This chain links TRBV6-6 with TRBJ2-1; D ambiguous. Germline-derived CDR1 and CDR2 are MNHNY and SVGAGI (reference sequence). This CDR3 has 14 amino acids. V dropped 4 bases and J dropped 3 bases, with 10 bases sitting between them. The CDR3 protein is CASSFDRDYNEQFF. The CDR3 nucleotides are TGTGCCAGCAGTTTTGATAGAGACTACAATGAGCAGTTCTTC.

The table lists this clonotype with many counts. The chain recombines TRBV5-6 with TRBJ1-5; D remains ambiguous. The CDR3 is made up of 13 amino acids. The germline gives CDR1 SGHDT, CDR2 YYEEEE. The V end was cut by 0 bases, the J end by 7 bases, with 8 bases between. The CDR3 DNA reads TGTGCCAGCAGCTTGGGAGGTGGGCAGCCCCAGCATTTT. This gives the protein CASSLGGGQPQHF.

At least ten counts were recorded for this clonotype. The chain has TRBV27 and TRBJ2-7; TRBD1 is a possible D gene (5 bases). Between the trimmed V and J ends, which lost 4 bases and 4 bases, there was a span of 14 bases. The CDR3 extends over 14 amino acids. CDR1 is MNHEY, CDR2 SMNVEV, per germline (reference sequence). Here the CDR3 DNA reads TGTGCCAGCAGTTCGTCTGGGGCCCTATACGAGCAGTACTTC. This codes for CASSSSGALYEQYF.

The CDR3 sequence is CASSPGYNSPLHF. CDR3 nucleotide sequence: TGTGCCAGCAGCCCCGGCTATAATTCACCCCTCCACTTT. This chain joins TRBV3-1 and TRBJ1-6; D is undetermined. CDR1 is LGHDT, CDR2 YNNKEL, per germline (reference sequence). The CDR3 is 13 residues long. V was clipped by 4 bases and J by 3 bases, with 4 bases between them.

About this clonotype: A read error may be the cause here, since a much bigger clone is one base away. This chain joins TRBV12-3 or TRBV12-4 and TRBJ1-1; tentatively, D is TRBD1 (6 bases). This CDR3 has 15 amino acids. CDR3 amino acids: CASRIKGGMNTEASF. CDR3 DNA sequence: TGTGCCAGCAGGATTAAAGGGGGTATGAACACTGAAGCTTCCTTT.

The table lists this clonotype with many counts. The rearrangement links TRBV7-9 to TRBJ1-3; perhaps TRBD1 as D (6 bases). Germline V lookup: CDR1 SEHNR, CDR2 FQNEAQ (reference sequence). This CDR3 region has 14 residues. Trimming removed 5 bases from V and 4 bases from J, with 12 bases in between. This CDR3 is CASSPGTLGNTIYF. The CDR3 coding sequence is TGTGCCAGCAGCCCCGGGACACTCGGAAACACCATATATTTT.

This clonotype was picked up one time. The chain employs TRBV25-1 and TRBJ2-5; perhaps D is TRBD1 or TRBD2 (6 bases each). Per the germline V gene, CDR1 is MGHDK and CDR2 is SYGVNS. V was pared by 4 bases and J by 3 bases, with 12 bases between. The CDR3 consists of 14 residues. CDR3 residues: CASSGGAGKETQYF. CDR3 bases: TGTGCCAGCAGTGGGGGGGCAGGGAAAGAGACCCAGTACTTC.

This clonotype was seen only once. J is TRBJ1-6 and V is TRBV11-2; D is unclear. Germline V CDR1 and CDR2: SGHAT, FQNNGV. Deletions cut 0 bases from V and 6 bases from J, with 12 bases between. This CDR3 has 16 residues. The CDR3 spells CASSLDPLQINSPLHF. Written as DNA, the CDR3 is TGTGCCAGCAGCTTAGACCCCCTCCAGATTAATTCACCCCTCCACTTT.

This clonotype occurred a few times. The chain has TRBV7-6 and TRBJ2-5; D ambiguous. Deletions cut 5 bases from V and 5 bases from J, with 9 bases between. Looked up from germline, CDR1 is SGHVS and CDR2 is FNYEAQ. CDR3 length: 12 amino acids. CDR3 DNA: TGTGCCAGCAGCCCCCGCGACGAGACCCAGTACTTC. It specifies CASSPRDETQYF.

This clonotype has only a few counts. The junction departs from the called germline gene at one end, perhaps through a read error. The genes are TRBV25-1 and TRBJ2-1; TRBD1 is a possible D gene (6 bases). The CDR3 is 15 residues long. Per the germline V gene, CDR1 is MGHDK and CDR2 is SYGVNS. Here the CDR3 DNA reads TGTGCCAGCAGTAAATACAGGGCACACTACAATGAGCAGTTCTTC. This encodes CASSKYRAHYNEQFF.

There are many counts of this clonotype. The chain combines TRBV12-3 or TRBV12-4 with TRBJ1-1; D is unclear. The V gene lost 7 bases and the J gene lost 5 bases, with 14 bases spanning the gap. This CDR3 has 13 amino acids. CDR3 bases: TGTGCCAGCACCCCGATGGGGAGGACTGAAGCTTTCTTT. Translating it yields CASTPMGRTEAFF.

This clonotype was observed at least ten times. The J gene is TRBJ1-6, the V gene TRBV6-1, with 10 positions matching TRBD1. The CDR3 runs to 15 residues. Trimming cost V 6 bases and J 9 bases; bases outside gene matches: 8. Germline V gene lookup returns CDR1 MNHNS and CDR2 SASEGT. CDR3 nucleotides: TGTGCCAGCAGCCTACGACGGGACAGGGGTTCACCCCTCCACTTT. Amino acid sequence: CASSLRRDRGSPLHF.

There are many counts of this clonotype. CDR3 protein: CATSDFGGGGQETQYF. CDR3 in DNA: TGTGCCACCAGTGATTTCGGAGGGGGGGGCCAGGAGACCCAGTACTTC. The chain has TRBV24-1 and TRBJ2-5; tentative D call: TRBD2 (7 bases). CDR3 length equals 16 residues. V lost 1 base to trimming and J lost 5 bases, with 16 bases between them. The germline gives CDR1 KGHDR, CDR2 SFDVKD.

The CDR3 sequence: CAISETSTEKLFF. CDR3 in DNA: TGTGCCATCAGTGAGACAAGTACTGAAAAACTGTTTTTT. This chain links TRBV10-3 with TRBJ1-4; D not certain. The V end was cut by 2 bases, the J end by 7 bases, with 8 bases between. The CDR3 covers 13 residues. The V gene's germline CDR1 is ENHRY and CDR2 SYGVKD.

The chain is built from TRBV7-3 and TRBJ2-5; D remains ambiguous. V lost 5 bases and J lost 2, with 9 bases in between. The CDR3 has 13 amino acids. Germline V lookup: CDR1 SGHTA, CDR2 FQGTGA. In DNA form, the CDR3 reads TGTGCCAGCAGCCCACGTGCGCAAGAGACCCAGTACTTC. Translation: CASSPRAQETQYF. Together with reference TRBV7-3 and TRBJ2-5, the CDR3 gives the full variable domain: GAGVSQTPSNKVTEKGKYVELRCDPISGHTALYWYRQSLGQGPEFLIYFQGTGAADDSGLPNDRFFAVRPEGSVSTLKIQRTERGDSAVYLCASSPRAQETQYFGPGTRLLVL.

This chain links TRBV6-2 or TRBV6-3 with TRBJ2-3; 9 bases are a match to TRBD2. The CDR3 sequence is 14 residues long. Germline assignment: CDR1 MNHEY and CDR2 SVGEGT. V dropped 5 bases and J dropped 2; count of bases not matched to a gene: 2. CDR3 protein: CASSSGGNTDTQYF. As DNA, the CDR3 is TGTGCCAGCAGTAGCGGGGGGAACACAGATACGCAGTATTTT.

Here the CDR3 reads CASSPTGGGYSVYGYTF. For the CDR3, the DNA is TGTGCCAGCAGCCCGACCGGCGGGGGATATAGTGTCTATGGCTACACCTTC. The chain couples TRBV7-8 to TRBJ1-2, with D possibly matching TRBD1 (5 bases). There are 17 residues in the CDR3. Deletions cut 5 bases from V and 4 bases from J, with 23 bases between. Per the germline V gene, CDR1 is SGHVS and CDR2 is FQNEAQ.

This clonotype was counted at least ten times. The V and J genes are TRBV19 and TRBJ2-1; 9 nucleotides align to TRBD1. CDR3 size: 12 residues. CDR1 is LNHDA, CDR2 SQIVND, per germline (reference sequence). The CDR3 reads CGTGTGTHEQFF. The CDR3 DNA sequence: TGTGGGACCGGGACAGGGACGCATGAGCAGTTCTTC.

The gene calls are TRBV25-1 and TRBJ2-3; 7 nucleotides line up with TRBD1. The germline V gene has CDR1 MGHDK and CDR2 SYGVNS. The CDR3 spans 13 residues. The V gene end was trimmed by 6 bases and the J gene end by 6 bases; junction bases not matched to a gene: 6. The CDR3: CASSQGERDTQYF. The DNA of the CDR3 is TGTGCCAGCAGCCAGGGGGAGAGGGATACGCAGTATTTT.

At least ten counts were recorded for this clonotype. The rearrangement uses TRBV5-5 and TRBJ2-7; D unclear. This CDR3 has 14 amino acids. The germline gives CDR1 SGHKS, CDR2 YYEKEE (reference sequence). Trimming removed 4 bases at V and 2 bases at J, with 13 bases between. The CDR3 sequence: CASSVSDPTYEQYF. The CDR3 DNA follows: TGTGCCAGCAGCGTTTCGGATCCAACCTACGAGCAGTACTTC.

V and J are TRBV10-3 and TRBJ2-3; D is uncertain. Germline V gives CDR1 ENHRY, CDR2 SYGVKD. V lost 7 bases and J lost 0, with 11 bases in between. The CDR3 covers 14 residues. The CDR3 loop reads CAIKGSFSTDTQYF. In DNA, the CDR3 is TGTGCCATCAAGGGCTCATTCAGCACAGATACGCAGTATTTT.

This clonotype was recorded many times. The V gene is TRBV6-2 or TRBV6-3, the J gene TRBJ2-7, with D perhaps being TRBD1 or TRBD2 (5 bases each). Germline values: CDR1 MNHEY, CDR2 SVGEGT. V was trimmed by 2 bases and J by 5 bases, leaving 7 bases between them. The CDR3 is 12 amino acids. The DNA for the CDR3 is TGTGCCAGCAGTTACGGGACGAACGAGCAGTACTTC. Translated: CASSYGTNEQYF.

This clonotype was seen repeatedly, ten times or more. The chain links TRBV4-1 to TRBJ1-1, with D unclear. Trimming left V 0 bases short and J 5 bases short, with 16 bases between. The germline V gene has CDR1 MGHRA and CDR2 YSYEKL. The CDR3 is 16 residues long. For the CDR3, the DNA is TGCGCCAGCAGCCAAGATAGGACCCAGGCGGGAACTGAAGCTTTCTTT. It is translated as CASSQDRTQAGTEAFF.

A single count supports this clonotype. The chain uses TRBV10-3 and TRBJ1-1; D is perhaps TRBD1 (6 bases). This CDR3 region has 16 residues. Trimming cost V 4 bases and J 1 base, with 16 bases left between them. The germline V gene encodes CDR1 ENHRY and CDR2 SYGVKD. The CDR3 is CAISASGALGNTEAFF. CDR3 nucleotide sequence: TGTGCCATCAGTGCGTCAGGGGCATTAGGGAACACTGAAGCTTTCTTT.

A single count supports this clonotype. The chain couples TRBV20-1 to TRBJ2-1; D tentatively reads TRBD1 or TRBD2 (5 bases each). This CDR3 has 12 amino acids. V lost 6 bases, J lost 10 bases, and 16 bases lay in between. Germline lookup yields CDR1 DFQATT and CDR2 SNEGSKA (reference sequence). In DNA, the CDR3 is TGCAGTGCGATATCTCCCGGGACGGAGCAGTTCTTC. Amino acids: CSAISPGTEQFF.